This T cell receptor beta chain derives from a study of OX40 agonist ivuxolimab in advanced cancers. Turning to the overall study: Ivuxolimab, which targeted the costimulatory receptor OX40 (CD134), was an agonistic, fully human IgG2 monoclonal antibody. Intravenous ivuxolimab was administered to patients every 2 weeks at six dose levels: 0.01, 0.1, 0.3, 1.5, 3 and 10 mg/kg. Among the 52 dose-escalation patients, some 20 had hepatocellular carcinoma, 15 or so melanoma, 9 renal cell carcinoma and 9 head and neck cancer. A male proportion of nearly 85% and a mean age of about 60 years, ranging from roughly 23 to 79, were recorded for the dose-escalation cohort. Prior anti-PD-1, anti-PD-L1 or anti-CTLA-4 therapy was permitted, and checkpoint inhibitors had been received by less than 45% of dose-escalation patients. Partial responses occurred in three dose-escalation patients, of whom one had hepatocellular carcinoma and two had cutaneous melanoma. The point of sequencing TCRbeta in the periphery was to test whether ivuxolimab changed TCR sequence diversity and drove clonal T-cell expansion. The paper covers the monotherapy dose-escalation part of the phase I ivuxolimab trial, which included N = 52 patients.

What the work shows at the level of the full study, not this receptor alone: The antigen specificity of the clonally expanded peripheral T cells was not determined. Partial responders in the 0.1-3.0 mg/kg groups had among the lowest normalized peripheral clonal expansion, especially among CD8+ T cells. After ivuxolimab, CD8+ T cells had more expanded clones than CD4+ T cells on average. At doses of 0.1 to 3.0 mg/kg, clonal expansion of both CD4+ and CD8+ blood T cells was observed from baseline to week 6. Low levels of normalized T-cell clonal expansion were also seen in some nonresponding patients.

For sequencing of the TCRbeta CDR3 region, genomic DNA was extracted from the sorted cells. TCRbeta CDR3 regions were sequenced using the immunoSEQ Assay. TCRdb re-hosts the immuneACCESS table, in-frame sequences only. Its copies lack some clones; in the studies checked, an unresolved V gene accounts for under half of them, and the cause for the rest is not known. A total of about 100,000 clones appear in this sample, about 91% of them only once. The ten largest clones take up around 0.16% of the sample. A word on this clone: What antigen it recognizes has not been identified. No much larger clone exists at a distance of one base, and base qualities are not known.

The CDR3 spans 15 residues, from the cysteine through the phenylalanine. The read is trimmed to its CDR3 DNA, 45 bases read in frame from base 1. The junction shows trimming of 5 bases on V and 0 bases on J, and the gene matches do not reach 4 bases of it. Looking up the germline V gene yields CDR1 SNHLY and CDR2 FYNNEI. Patients with autoimmune disease history or receiving systemic immunosuppression were excluded from the trial. Peripheral blood for TCR sequencing was drawn from every dose cohort at baseline, at cycle 4 day 1 and at cycle 7 day 1. Samples came from an open-label, multicenter, first-in-human phase I dose-escalation trial of ivuxolimab. Adults with locally advanced or metastatic melanoma, renal cell, hepatocellular, or head and neck squamous cell carcinoma were enrolled in the trial. Before TCR sequencing, CD4+ T cells and CD8+ T cells from peripheral blood were sorted into separate populations.

The chain is assembled from TRBV2 and TRBJ1-1; the junction holds 9 bases that match TRBD1. The clonotype was recovered from an adult with an advanced solid tumor such as melanoma, head and neck, liver or kidney cancer. Sample: CD4+ or CD8+ T cells sorted from blood, taken in a trial of the OX40 agonist ivuxolimab. The nucleotides are TGTGCCAGCAGTTCACAGGGGGCCGTGAACACTGAAGCTTTCTTT. Translated, this gives CASSSQGAVNTEAFF. Joined to the reference TRBV2 and TRBJ1-1 proteins, this CDR3 gives the full variable domain: EPEVTQTPSHQVTQMGQEVILRCVPISNHLYFYWYRQILGQKVEFLVSFYNNEISEKSEIFDDQFSVERPDGSNFTLKIRSTKLEDSAMYFCASSSQGAVNTEAFFGQGTRLTVV.